Each of the 8 T cell receptor beta chains below was sequenced from the same sample in a study of cytomegalovirus exposure and HLA in healthy donors (dated by TCRdb to between 2016 and 2019). The library was made by the immunoSEQ multiplex PCR assay. The multiplex PCR relied on a mix of 60 forward primers for TCR Vbeta segments and 13 reverse primers for TCR Jbeta segments. TCRdb holds this immuneACCESS table with in-frame rearrangements only. Some clones are missing; in checked studies, unresolved V genes explain under half, and the rest has no known cause. A total of some 120,000 clones appear in this sample, around 80% of them only once. 11% of the sample goes to the ten largest clones. The specimen was PBMCs. These receptors were obtained from a man between 25 and 39 years old in good health and CMV-seropositive.

The chain has TRBV27 and TRBJ2-7, with D unclear. The CDR3 has 11 amino acids. Germline V gene lookup returns CDR1 MNHEY and CDR2 SMNVEV (reference sequence). V gave up 4 bases and J gave up 7 bases, with 8 bases separating them. This CDR3 is CASSSSVEQYF. The CDR3 nucleotides read TGTGCCAGCAGTTCGTCGGTAGAGCAGTACTTC.

V gene TRBV15 combines with J gene TRBJ1-5, with TRBD1 matching over 8 bases. The length of the CDR3 is 16 residues. Germline V lookup: CDR1 LNHNV, CDR2 YYDKDF (reference sequence). Trimming at V came to 4 bases and at J to 5 bases, leaving 10 bases not matched to a gene. CDR3 protein: CATSTYRGGPDQPQHF. The DNA for the CDR3 is TGTGCCACCAGCACCTACAGGGGGGGGCCGGATCAGCCCCAGCATTTT. Using reference TRBV15 and TRBJ1-5 for the parts outside the CDR3, the full variable domain is DAMVIQNPRYQVTQFGKPVTLSCSQTLNHNVMYWYQQKSSQAPKLLFHYYDKDFNNEADTPDNFQSRRPNTSFCFLDIRSPGLGDTAMYLCATSTYRGGPDQPQHFGDGTRLSIL.

With respect to this clone: In the same sample, other DNA sequences code for this CDR3. The rearrangement uses TRBV9 and TRBJ2-2; possible D gene TRBD1, 6 bases. The V end lost 0 bases, the J end lost 4 bases, and 7 bases lay between the germline ends. From germline, CDR1 is SGDLS and CDR2 YYNGEE. CDR3 length equals 14 residues. CDR3 protein: CASSVGGGTGELFF. CDR3 nucleotide sequence: TGTGCCAGCAGCGTAGGAGGGGGCACCGGGGAGCTGTTTTTT.

The chain has TRBV4-3 and TRBJ2-1, with TRBD2 matching 7 bases. CDR3 length: 15 amino acids. Per the germline V gene, CDR1 is LGHNA and CDR2 is YSLEER. The trim removed 0 bases at V and 8 bases at J, leaving 7 bases unmatched. The CDR3 nucleotides are TGCGCCAGCAGCCAAGATCAACCAGGGAGGGATGAGCAGTTCTTC. Translated, it gives CASSQDQPGRDEQFF.

V usage is TRBV27 and J usage is TRBJ2-1; D is ambiguous. V was clipped by 4 bases and J by 7 bases, with 11 bases between them. CDR1 and CDR2 from the germline V gene are MNHEY and SMNVEV (reference sequence). The CDR3 extends over 13 amino acids. This CDR3 reads CASSSRVGNEQFF. CDR3 in DNA: TGTGCCAGCAGTTCACGGGTTGGGAATGAGCAGTTCTTC.

CDR3 loop: CASTRTGIGNQPQHF. As DNA, the CDR3 is TGTGCCAGCACCAGGACAGGGATTGGCAATCAGCCCCAGCATTTT. The gene calls are TRBV5-6 and TRBJ1-5; 8 nucleotides line up with TRBD1. This CDR3 region has 15 residues. The ends lost 6 bases at V and 2 bases at J; junction bases unmatched: 7. In germline, CDR1 is SGHDT, CDR2 YYEEEE.

The rearrangement uses TRBV28 and TRBJ1-1, with 10 positions matching TRBD1. The CDR3 totals 15 residues. Per germline, CDR1 MDHEN and CDR2 SYDVKM. The V and J ends lost 8 bases and 2 bases, in that order; junction bases with no gene match: 8. DNA for the CDR3: TGTGCCAGCGGGGTGACAGGGGGCGGCAACACTGAAGCTTTCTTT. It specifies CASGVTGGGNTEAFF.

V is TRBV4-2 and J is TRBJ1-1; tentatively, D is TRBD1 (6 bases). V shed 0 bases and J shed 4 bases, with 6 bases lying between them. The length of the CDR3 is 13 residues. Germline CDR1 is LGHNA and CDR2 is YNFKEQ. The DNA for the CDR3 is TGTGCCAGCAGCCAAGACAGGGGCACTGAAGCTTTCTTT. Translation gives CASSQDRGTEAFF.